This T cell receptor (beta chain) is from a study of naive and memory T cell subsets. This clonotype was recorded at least ten times. Both TRBC1 and TRBC2 were covered by a beta constant-region primer of two equimolar oligonucleotides. Four rounds of PCR amplified the ligated cDNA using nested alpha and beta constant-region primers plus SP2. Ligation attached a single-stranded oligonucleotide with a 12-nucleotide UMI and the SP2 primer to the cDNA 3' end. TCRdb reprocessed the UMI-ligation and nested PCR reads with MiXCR, giving one entry per CDR3 protein. The sample lists 15,000 to 20,000 distinct CDR3 sequences; roughly 8.7% were seen once. The V end was cut by 0 bases, the J end by 2 bases, with 7 bases between. The germline CDR1 and CDR2 sequences are MNHEY and SMNVEV (reference sequence). This CDR3 region has 14 residues. CD4 T cells were positively selected, then CD8 T cells from the CD4-negative fraction.

The TCR was taken from a human donor in good health. Sequencing input: central memory CD8+ T cells from blood. The gene calls are TRBV27 and TRBJ2-5; maybe TRBD2 (5 bases). CDR3 amino acids: CASSLSGRQETQYF. The CDR3 DNA follows: TGTGCCAGCAGTTTATCAGGGAGACAAGAGACCCAGTACTTC.